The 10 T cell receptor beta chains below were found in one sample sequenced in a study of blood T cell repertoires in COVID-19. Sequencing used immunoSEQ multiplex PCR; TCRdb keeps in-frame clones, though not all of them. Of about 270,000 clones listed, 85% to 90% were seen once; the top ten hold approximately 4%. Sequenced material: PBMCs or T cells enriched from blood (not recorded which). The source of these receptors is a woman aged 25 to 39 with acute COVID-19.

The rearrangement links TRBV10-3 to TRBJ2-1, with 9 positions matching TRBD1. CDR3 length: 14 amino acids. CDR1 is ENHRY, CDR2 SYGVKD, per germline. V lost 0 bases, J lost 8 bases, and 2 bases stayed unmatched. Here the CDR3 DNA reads TGTGCCATCAGTGAGTCTCGGGACAGGGATGAGCAGTTCTTC. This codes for CAISESRDRDEQFF.

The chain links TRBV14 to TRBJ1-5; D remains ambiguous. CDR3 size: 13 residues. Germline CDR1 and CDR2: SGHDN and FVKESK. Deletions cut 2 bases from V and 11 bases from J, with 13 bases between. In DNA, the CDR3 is TGTGCCAGCAGCCAAAACCCCGGGGAGGCCCAGCATTTT. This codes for CASSQNPGEAQHF.

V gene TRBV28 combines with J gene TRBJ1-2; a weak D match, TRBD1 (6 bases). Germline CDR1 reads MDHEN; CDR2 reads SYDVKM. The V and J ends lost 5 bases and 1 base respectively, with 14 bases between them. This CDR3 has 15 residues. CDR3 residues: CASSVVQQGNYGYTF. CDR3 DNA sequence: TGTGCCAGCAGTGTTGTTCAACAGGGTAACTATGGCTACACCTTC.

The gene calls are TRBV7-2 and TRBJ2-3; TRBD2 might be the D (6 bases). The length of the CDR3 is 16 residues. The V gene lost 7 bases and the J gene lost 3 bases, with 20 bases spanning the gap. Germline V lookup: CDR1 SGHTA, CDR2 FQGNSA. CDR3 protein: CASNLFLGGWTDTQYF. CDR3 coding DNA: TGTGCCAGCAACCTCTTTCTGGGGGGATGGACAGATACGCAGTATTTT. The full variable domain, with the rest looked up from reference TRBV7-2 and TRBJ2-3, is GAGVSQSPSNKVTEKGKDVELRCDPISGHTALYWYRQSLGQGLEFLIYFQGNSAPDKSGLPSDRFSAERTGGSVSTLTIQRTQQEDSAVYLCASNLFLGGWTDTQYFGPGTRLTVL.

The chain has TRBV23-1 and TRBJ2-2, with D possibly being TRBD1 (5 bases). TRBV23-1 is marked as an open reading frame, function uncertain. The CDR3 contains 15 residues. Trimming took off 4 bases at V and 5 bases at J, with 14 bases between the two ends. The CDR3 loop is CASSLPPDMTGELFF. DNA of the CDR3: TGCGCCAGCAGTCTCCCCCCGGACATGACCGGGGAGCTGTTTTTT.

The CDR3 nucleotides are TGCAGCGTTGGGGGAGTGTACGAGCAGTACTTC. It codes for CSVGGVYEQYF. The chain links TRBV29-1 to TRBJ2-7, with D possibly matching TRBD2 (5 bases). The germline V gene encodes CDR1 SQVTM and CDR2 ANQGSEA. This CDR3 is 11 amino acids long. Trimming cost V 4 bases and J 4 bases, with 8 bases left between them.

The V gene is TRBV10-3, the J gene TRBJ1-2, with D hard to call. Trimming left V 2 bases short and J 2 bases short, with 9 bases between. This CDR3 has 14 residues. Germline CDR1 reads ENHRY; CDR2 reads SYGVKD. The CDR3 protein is CAISEEKPNYGYTF. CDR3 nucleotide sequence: TGTGCCATCAGTGAGGAGAAACCGAACTATGGCTACACCTTC.

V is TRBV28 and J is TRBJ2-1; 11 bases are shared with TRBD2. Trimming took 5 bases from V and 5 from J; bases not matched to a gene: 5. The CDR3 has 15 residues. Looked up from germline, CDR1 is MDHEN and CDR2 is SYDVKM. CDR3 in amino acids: CASSMGLAENNEQFF. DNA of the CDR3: TGTGCCAGCAGTATGGGACTAGCGGAGAACAATGAGCAGTTCTTC.

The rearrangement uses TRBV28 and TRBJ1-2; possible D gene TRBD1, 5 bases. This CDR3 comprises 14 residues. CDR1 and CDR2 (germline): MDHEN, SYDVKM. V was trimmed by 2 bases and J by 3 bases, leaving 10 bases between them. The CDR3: CASSLGQGYYGYTF. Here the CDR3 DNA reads TGTGCCAGCAGTTTAGGCCAGGGCTACTATGGCTACACCTTC.

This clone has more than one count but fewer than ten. CDR3 amino acids: CASATGKGYEQYF. CDR3 in DNA: TGCGCCAGCGCGACAGGGAAGGGGTACGAGCAGTACTTC. The chain employs TRBV4-3 and TRBJ2-7; the match to TRBD1 covers 7 bases. Germline CDR1 is LGHNA and CDR2 is YSLEER. Trimming took 8 bases from V and 4 from J; bases not matched to a gene: 8. The CDR3 sequence is 13 residues long.